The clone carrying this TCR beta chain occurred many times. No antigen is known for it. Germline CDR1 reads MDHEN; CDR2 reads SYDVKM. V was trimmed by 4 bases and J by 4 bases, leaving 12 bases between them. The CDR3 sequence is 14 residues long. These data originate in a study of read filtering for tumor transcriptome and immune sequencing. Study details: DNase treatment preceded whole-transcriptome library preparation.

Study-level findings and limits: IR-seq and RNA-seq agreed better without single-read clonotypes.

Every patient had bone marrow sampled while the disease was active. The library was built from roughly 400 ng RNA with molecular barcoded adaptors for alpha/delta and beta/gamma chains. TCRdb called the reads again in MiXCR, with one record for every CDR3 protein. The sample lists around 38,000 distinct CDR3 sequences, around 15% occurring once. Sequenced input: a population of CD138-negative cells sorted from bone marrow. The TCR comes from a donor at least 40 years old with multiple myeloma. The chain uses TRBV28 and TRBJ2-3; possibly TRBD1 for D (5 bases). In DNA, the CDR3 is TGTGCCAGCAGTTATTTGGCAGGGCCAGATACGCAGTATTTT. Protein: CASSYLAGPDTQYF.